A single sample gave rise to the 31 T cell receptor beta chains below, sequenced in a study of response to subunit inactivated influenza vaccine. Each CDR3 protein is one row after TCRdb ran MiXCR on the RT-PCR reads. The sample comprises hundreds of thousands of distinct CDR3 sequences, around 25% of which are singletons, and 1.5% to 2% rests with the top ten. The source material was CD4+ T cells sorted from PBMCs, sampled 5 days after vaccination. The receptor source for this set is a man aged 50-59 years who received an inactivated influenza vaccine.

The sample holds a few counts of this clonotype. The chain combines TRBV5-8 with TRBJ2-1, with D perhaps being TRBD1 or TRBD2 (5 bases each). The CDR3 runs 16 residues. Germline V lookup: CDR1 SGHTS, CDR2 YDEGEE. Between the trimmed V and J ends, which lost 3 bases and 0 bases, there was a span of 13 bases. As DNA, the CDR3 is TGTGCCAGCAGCTCAGGGACGTCTAACTCCTACAATGAGCAGTTCTTC. Its protein is CASSSGTSNSYNEQFF.

CDR3 sequence reads: CAFCNLPYWFGQMNTEAFF. Here the CDR3 DNA reads TGTGCCTTCTGTAATTTGCCGTACTGGTTCGGACAGATGAACACTGAAGCTTTCTTT. The genes are TRBV3-1 and TRBJ1-1, with D tentatively TRBD1 (6 bases). Germline CDR1 and CDR2: LGHDT and YNNKEL (reference sequence). V shed 11 bases and J shed 0 bases, with 31 bases lying between them. The CDR3 covers 19 residues.

The chain uses TRBV4-3 and TRBJ2-7; 8 bases fit TRBD2. Germline V gene data show CDR1 as LGHNA and CDR2 as YSLEER. J was trimmed by 4 bases and V by 6 bases; bases with no gene match: 8. The CDR3 loop spans 14 amino acids. The DNA for the CDR3 is TGCGCCAGCAGTCCTCGGGAGGGGGATTACGAGCAGTACTTC. Protein sequence: CASSPREGDYEQYF.

This clonotype was counted between two and nine times. V and J are TRBV29-1 and TRBJ2-7; TRBD2 matches 7 bases. The length of the CDR3 is 14 residues. V gave up 4 bases and J gave up 0 bases; unmatched junction bases: 6. The germline V gene has CDR1 SQVTM and CDR2 ANQGSEA. Here the CDR3 reads CSVGGGGSSYEQYF. In DNA, the CDR3 is TGCAGCGTTGGGGGGGGTGGGAGCTCCTACGAGCAGTACTTC.

This clonotype has a handful of counts. This sequence joins TRBV7-9 and TRBJ1-1, with 8 bases fitting TRBD1. The CDR3 contains 15 residues. The germline gives CDR1 SEHNR, CDR2 FQNEAQ (reference sequence). J lost 3 bases, V lost 3 bases, and 6 bases had no gene match. CDR3 loop: CASSLTGVGDTEAFF. In nucleotides, the CDR3 is TGTGCCAGCAGCTTGACAGGGGTGGGGGACACTGAAGCTTTCTTT.

This clonotype has a single count. A read error is possible here, since a much larger clone lies one base away. The chain is built from TRBV20-1 and TRBJ2-7; no definite D call. The CDR3 is made up of 10 amino acids. Germline V gene lookup returns CDR1 DFQATT and CDR2 SNEGSKA (reference sequence). CDR3 in DNA: TGCACTGCTAGTCCCTACGAGCAGTACTTC. Encoded protein: CTASPYEQYF.

Comment on this clonotype: Germline and junction disagree at one end, which may indicate a read error. V and J are TRBV24-1 and TRBJ2-3; 7 bases line up with TRBD2. The CDR3 is 16 residues long. Germline lookup yields CDR1 KGHDR and CDR2 SFDVKD. The CDR3: CAASDSPRAGVDTQYF. CDR3 DNA: TGTGCCGCCAGTGATTCCCCCCGGGCGGGGGTAGATACGCAGTATTTT.

The chain carries TRBV27 and TRBJ2-5, with 11 bases lining up with TRBD1. The CDR3 has 14 amino acids. J gave up 5 bases and V 7 bases, and 6 bases lay outside the gene matches. Per germline, CDR1 MNHEY and CDR2 SMNVEV (reference sequence). This CDR3 is CASKLGTGGETQYF. CDR3 nucleotide sequence: TGTGCCAGCAAATTGGGGACAGGGGGGGAGACCCAGTACTTC.

V and J are TRBV7-9 and TRBJ2-7; D is tentatively TRBD1 or TRBD2 (6 bases each). Germline loops: CDR1 SEHNR, CDR2 FQNEAQ (reference sequence). V lost 3 bases and J lost 6, with 12 bases in between. This CDR3 has 13 amino acids. The CDR3 region is CASSFTGAGEQYF. CDR3 nucleotides: TGTGCCAGCAGCTTCACGGGGGCCGGCGAGCAGTACTTC.

The rearrangement joins TRBV24-1 to TRBJ2-1; TRBD1 might be the D (6 bases). The V end was cut by 3 bases, the J end by 0 bases, with 11 bases between. This CDR3 has 16 residues. Germline loops: CDR1 KGHDR, CDR2 SFDVKD. The CDR3 reads CATSDPQGNSYNEQFF. CDR3 sequence (DNA): TGTGCCACCAGTGATCCCCAGGGGAACTCCTACAATGAGCAGTTCTTC.

A single count supports this clonotype. The chain employs TRBV6-2 or TRBV6-3 and TRBJ2-3, with D perhaps matching TRBD1 or TRBD2 (5 bases each). The CDR3 loop spans 17 amino acids. Trimming removed 0 bases from V and 5 bases from J, with 18 bases in between. CDR1 is MNHEY and CDR2 is SVGEGT in the germline V gene. CDR3 region: CASSYSRWDPPRDTQYF. In DNA, the CDR3 is TGTGCCAGCAGTTACTCTAGGTGGGACCCCCCGCGAGATACGCAGTATTTT.

The V gene is TRBV19, the J gene TRBJ2-1; a weak D match, TRBD1 (5 bases). The CDR3 is 16 amino acids. Trimming cost V 7 bases and J 4 bases, with 20 bases left between them. Germline V gives CDR1 LNHDA, CDR2 SQIVND (reference sequence). Written as DNA, the CDR3 is TGTGCCAGTAAGGTCCAAGGGGCCGCAATTTACAATGAGCAGTTCTTC. As protein: CASKVQGAAIYNEQFF. Full variable domain (missing parts from reference TRBV19 and TRBJ2-1): DGGITQSPKYLFRKEGQNVTLSCEQNLNHDAMYWYRQDPGQGLRLIYYSQIVNDFQKGDIAEGYSVSREKKESFPLTVTSAQKNPTAFYLCASKVQGAAIYNEQFFGPGTRLTVL.

The chain couples TRBV12-3 or TRBV12-4 to TRBJ2-1, with TRBD2 as a possible D gene (6 bases). Trimming cost V 5 bases and J 5 bases, with 16 bases left between them. CDR3 length: 15 residues. The CDR3 spells CASSKNSGSNNEQFF. The CDR3 nucleotides read TGTGCCAGCAGTAAAAATAGCGGTTCGAACAATGAGCAGTTCTTC.

This clonotype has just a few counts. The rearrangement uses TRBV29-1 and TRBJ2-1; D perhaps matches TRBD2 (5 bases). V lost 4 bases and J 6 bases, leaving 10 bases between the germline ends. Germline V lookup: CDR1 SQVTM, CDR2 ANQGSEA. The CDR3 runs 12 residues. The CDR3 bases are TGCAGCGTTGCCCGGGGTCCCAATGAGCAGTTCTTC. Its translation: CSVARGPNEQFF.

Comments on this clonotype: Sequence at one end of the junction differs from germline and may be a read error. The chain has TRBV9 and TRBJ1-4; no firm D call. This CDR3 is built from 13 residues. From germline, CDR1 is SGDLS and CDR2 YYNGEE. CDR3 DNA: TGTGCCAGCAGCGTAGACGGAAGGGAGGGCCTGGTTTTT. Residues: CASSVDGREGLVF.

Points on this clonotype: A single base separates this from a much larger clone, so it may be a read error. V and J are TRBV20-1 and TRBJ2-3; D gene uncertain. The J call is doubtful: the DNA matches TRBJ1-5 better. This CDR3 has 14 residues. The V gene's germline CDR1 is DFQATT and CDR2 SNEGSKA (reference sequence). CDR3 region: CSASTAIGTDTQHF. CDR3 coding DNA: TGCAGTGCTAGCACAGCGATCGGCACAGATACGCAGCATTTT.

CDR3 sequence reads: CASRRTEGTEAFF. CDR3 DNA: TGTGCCAGCAGGAGGACAGAAGGGACTGAAGCTTTCTTT. The rearrangement joins TRBV12-3 or TRBV12-4 to TRBJ1-1, with TRBD1 as a possible D gene (6 bases). The CDR3 runs to 13 residues. The ends were cut back, 6 bases at V and 5 bases at J, with 13 bases in the middle.

This clonotype was seen more than once but under ten times. The V call is TRBV18, the J call TRBJ1-1, with TRBD1 identical over 7 bases. The length of the CDR3 is 14 residues. Germline V gene data show CDR1 as KGHSH and CDR2 as LQKENI. V lost 5 bases and J lost 1; bases outside the gene matches: 4. CDR3: CASSSGGRNTEAFF. The CDR3 DNA is TGTGCCAGCTCATCAGGGGGGAGGAACACTGAAGCTTTCTTT.

The chain uses TRBV6-1 and TRBJ1-6, with 7 bases fitting TRBD1. The CDR3 runs to 14 residues. Trimming took 7 bases from V and 14 from J; bases not matched to a gene: 14. CDR1 is MNHNS, CDR2 SASEGT, per germline. The CDR3 DNA sequence: TGTGCCAGCATCCCGGGACAGCGCTTTGTGGCCCTCCACTTT. This translates into CASIPGQRFVALHF.

This clonotype was counted many times. V and J are TRBV7-9 and TRBJ2-1, with D perhaps matching TRBD1 or TRBD2 (5 bases each). V was shortened by 6 bases and J by 1 base, with 16 bases between the two germline ends. Germline CDR1 reads SEHNR; CDR2 reads FQNEAQ (reference sequence). This CDR3 is 16 amino acids long. This CDR3 reads CASRPGTALSYNEQFF. In nucleotides, the CDR3 is TGTGCCAGCAGACCAGGGACCGCGCTATCCTACAATGAGCAGTTCTTC.

Only a few counts were recorded for this clonotype. This chain joins TRBV9 and TRBJ2-1; TRBD2 agrees at 9 bases. The J segment lost 4 bases and the V segment lost 4 bases, leaving 15 bases of the junction unmatched. The CDR3 totals 18 residues. Germline V lookup: CDR1 SGDLS, CDR2 YYNGEE. The CDR3 region has the DNA TGTGCCAGCAGCACCTCAACCGGGGCAGCGGGGGGATACAATGAGCAGTTCTTC. Its translation is CASSTSTGAAGGYNEQFF.

The sample holds a few counts of this clonotype. The V gene is TRBV5-1, the J gene TRBJ2-1, with 11 bases aligning to TRBD2. The CDR3 length is 16 residues. Germline CDR1 is SGHRS and CDR2 is YFSETQ. V shed 2 bases, J shed 5 bases, and the junction held 6 bases outside the gene matches. In DNA form, the CDR3 reads TGCGCCAGCAGCTTAACTAGCGGGAGCCCGAACAATGAGCAGTTCTTC. Amino acid sequence: CASSLTSGSPNNEQFF.

In its sample, this clonotype was seen a few times. The chain employs TRBV7-2 and TRBJ2-7, with 7 bases fitting TRBD1. Losses at the gene ends were 5 bases for V and 3 bases for J; bases not matched to a gene: 10. CDR1 is SGHTA and CDR2 is FQGNSA in the germline V gene. CDR3 length: 15 residues. The DNA of the CDR3 is TGTGCCAGCAGCACGACCGGGACAGTGCTCTACGAGCAGTACTTC. Translation gives CASSTTGTVLYEQYF.

This chain connects TRBV25-1 to TRBJ2-5; D is ambiguous. The CDR3 totals 13 residues. V was shortened by 2 bases and J by 6 bases, with 10 bases between the two germline ends. From germline, CDR1 is MGHDK and CDR2 SYGVNS. CDR3 region: CASSERVGQTQYF. The CDR3, as DNA: TGTGCCAGCAGTGAACGGGTGGGCCAGACCCAGTACTTC.

This clonotype turned up a few times. The rearrangement links TRBV9 to TRBJ2-7; D perhaps matches TRBD2 (6 bases). V was trimmed by 5 bases and J by 0 bases, leaving 12 bases between them. This CDR3 is 14 amino acids long. The germline V gene has CDR1 SGDLS and CDR2 YYNGEE. The CDR3 DNA reads TGTGCCAGCAGTGTGGAGGGGAGCTCCTACGAGCAGTACTTC. It codes for CASSVEGSSYEQYF.

This clonotype was seen only a few times. V and J are TRBV27 and TRBJ1-1; 8 nucleotides match TRBD1. The CDR3 runs to 18 residues. Germline V gene lookup returns CDR1 MNHEY and CDR2 SMNVEV (reference sequence). Unmatched junction bases numbered 14, after V lost 5 bases and J lost 0 bases. DNA for the CDR3: TGTGCCAGCAGTAGTCAGGAGGGACAGGAGGCCATGAACACTGAAGCTTTCTTT. Translated: CASSSQEGQEAMNTEAFF.

This clonotype turned up a few times. This chain links TRBV7-8 with TRBJ1-2, with 9 bases fitting TRBD1. The V and J ends lost 5 bases and 0 bases, in that order; junction bases with no gene match: 7. This CDR3 contains 16 residues. Germline CDR1 and CDR2: SGHVS and FQNEAQ. The CDR3 coding sequence is TGTGCCAGCAGCCTCCTTGGACAGGGGACTAACTATGGCTACACCTTC. Translated: CASSLLGQGTNYGYTF.

This clonotype has only a few counts. This chain joins TRBV7-9 and TRBJ2-7; D may correspond to TRBD1 or TRBD2 (7 bases each). V lost 4 bases, J lost 1 base, and 17 bases lay in between. Looked up from germline, CDR1 is SEHNR and CDR2 is FQNEAQ (reference sequence). There are 16 residues in the CDR3. CDR3 in amino acids: CASSSRGDSPSYEQYF. CDR3 DNA: TGTGCCAGCAGCTCCCGGGGGGACAGCCCGTCCTACGAGCAGTACTTC.

The rearrangement joins TRBV30 to TRBJ2-7; D not certain. The CDR3 loop spans 12 amino acids. The germline V gene has CDR1 GTSNPN and CDR2 SVGIG (reference sequence). Trimming pared 0 bases from V and 7 bases from J, leaving 10 bases between. The CDR3 protein is CAWSVERTEQYF. The CDR3, as DNA: TGTGCCTGGAGTGTAGAGAGGACGGAGCAGTACTTC.

This chain links TRBV3-1 with TRBJ1-4; the D gene is possibly TRBD1 (6 bases). Trimming took off 7 bases at V and 0 bases at J, with 9 bases between the two ends. The CDR3 spans 14 residues. Germline assignment: CDR1 LGHDT and CDR2 YNNKEL (reference sequence). The CDR3 protein is CASKKGATNEKLFF. DNA for the CDR3: TGTGCCAGCAAGAAGGGGGCAACTAATGAAAAACTGTTTTTT.

Regarding this clonotype: Germline is not matched at one junction end, which may reflect a read error. V usage is TRBV12-3 or TRBV12-4 and J usage is TRBJ1-1; D unclear. The CDR3 has 12 residues. CDR3 coding DNA: TGTGCCAGCAATTTAGGGCGGACTGAAGCTTTCTTT. Translated, it gives CASNLGRTEAFF.